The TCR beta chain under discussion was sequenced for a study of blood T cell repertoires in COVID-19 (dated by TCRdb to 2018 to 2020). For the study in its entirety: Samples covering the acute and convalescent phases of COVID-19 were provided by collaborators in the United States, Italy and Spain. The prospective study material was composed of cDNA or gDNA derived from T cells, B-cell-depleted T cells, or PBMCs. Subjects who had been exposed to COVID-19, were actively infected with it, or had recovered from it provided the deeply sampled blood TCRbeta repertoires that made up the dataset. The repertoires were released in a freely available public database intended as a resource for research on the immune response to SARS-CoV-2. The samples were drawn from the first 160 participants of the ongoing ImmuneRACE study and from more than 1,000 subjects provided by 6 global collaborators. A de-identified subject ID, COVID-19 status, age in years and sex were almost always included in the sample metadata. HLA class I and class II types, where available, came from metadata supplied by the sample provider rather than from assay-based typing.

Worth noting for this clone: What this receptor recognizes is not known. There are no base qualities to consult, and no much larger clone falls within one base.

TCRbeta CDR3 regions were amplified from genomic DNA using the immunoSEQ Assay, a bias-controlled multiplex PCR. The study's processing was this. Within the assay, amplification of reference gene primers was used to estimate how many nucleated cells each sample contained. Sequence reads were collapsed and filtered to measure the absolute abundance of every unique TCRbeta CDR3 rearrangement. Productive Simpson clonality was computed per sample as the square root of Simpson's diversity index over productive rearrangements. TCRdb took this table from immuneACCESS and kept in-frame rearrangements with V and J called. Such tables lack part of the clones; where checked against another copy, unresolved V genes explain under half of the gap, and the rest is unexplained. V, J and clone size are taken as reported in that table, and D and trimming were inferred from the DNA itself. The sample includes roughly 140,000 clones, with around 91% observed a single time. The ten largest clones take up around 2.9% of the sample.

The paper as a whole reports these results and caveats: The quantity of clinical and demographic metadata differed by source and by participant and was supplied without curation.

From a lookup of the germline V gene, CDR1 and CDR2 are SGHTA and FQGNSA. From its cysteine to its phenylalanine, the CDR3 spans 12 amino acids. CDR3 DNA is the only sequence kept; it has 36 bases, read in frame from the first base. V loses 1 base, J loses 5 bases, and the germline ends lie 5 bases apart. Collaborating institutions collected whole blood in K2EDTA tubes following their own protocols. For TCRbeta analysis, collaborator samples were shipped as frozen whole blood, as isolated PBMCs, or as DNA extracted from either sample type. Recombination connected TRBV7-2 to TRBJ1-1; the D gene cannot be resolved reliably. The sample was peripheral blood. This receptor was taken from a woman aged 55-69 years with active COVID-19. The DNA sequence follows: TGTGCCAGCAGCTTAGTGAGGACTGAAGCTTTCTTT. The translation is CASSLVRTEAFF.